The present T cell receptor (beta chain) was sequenced within a study of T-cell memory formation after mild COVID-19. Study-wide background: TCR clusters largely stayed donor specific. General study results and limits: Nothing showed for sure that second-wave clones peaking on day 37 were SARS-CoV-2 specific.

This CDR3 has 14 amino acids. The V gene lost 0 bases and the J gene lost 10 bases, with 15 bases spanning the gap. CDR1 is PRHDT, CDR2 FYEKMQ, per germline (reference sequence). Comment on this clonotype: Its antigen is unknown.

TCRdb reprocessed the 5' RACE reads via MiXCR and lists one record per CDR3 protein. The table shows about 310,000 distinct CDR3 sequences, with roughly a fifth occurring only once. Source material: PBMCs or a T cell subset sorted from them (not recorded which). The chain recombines TRBV13 with TRBJ1-1; TRBD1 might be the D (6 bases). This sequence originates from a man aged 18 to 30 who had mild COVID-19 (a few samples of this study predate the infection). Cell type and time point are not known. CDR3 coding DNA: TGTGCCAGCAGCTTAGGCCTAAAGACAGGTGTAGCTTTCTTT. Its protein is CASSLGLKTGVAFF. Filled out from reference TRBV13 and TRBJ1-1, the complete variable domain reads AAGVIQSPRHLIKEKRETATLKCYPIPRHDTVYWYQQGPGQDPQFLISFYEKMQSDKGSIPDRFSAQQFSDYHSELNMSSLELGDSALYFCASSLGLKTGVAFFGQGTRLTVV.